This T cell receptor beta chain was sequenced during a study of cytomegalovirus exposure and HLA in healthy donors. Losses at the gene ends were 6 bases for V and 4 bases for J; bases not matched to a gene: 7. The CDR3 loop spans 14 amino acids. CDR1 is SGHRS, CDR2 YFSETQ, per germline. Primers: 60 Vbeta forward and 13 Jbeta reverse. Profiled with immunoSEQ multiplex PCR; TCRdb holds only in-frame clones, not every one. The sample yields 110,000 or so clones, 65% to 85% seen once. This rearrangement joins TRBV5-1 to TRBJ2-5; 9 bases agree with TRBD2. The sequenced sample was PBMCs. The TCR was taken from a woman aged 18-35 years in good health and CMV-seronegative. CDR3 in amino acids: CASTTGTSTETQYF. Here the CDR3 DNA reads TGCGCCAGCACCACTGGGACTAGCACAGAGACCCAGTACTTC.